This TCR beta chain was recovered during a study of blood T cell repertoires in COVID-19 (dated by TCRdb to the early 2020s). In the study overall: The collaborator samples originated in the United States, Italy and Spain and spanned the acute and convalescent phases of COVID-19. The sample metadata nearly always contained a de-identified subject ID, COVID-19 status, age in years and sex. The repertoires were released in a freely available public database meant as a resource for research on the immune response to SARS-CoV-2. Subjects who had been exposed to COVID-19, were actively infected with it, or had recovered from it provided the deeply sampled blood TCRbeta repertoires that made up the dataset. Where available, HLA class I and class II types were obtained from metadata supplied by the sample provider rather than from assay-based typing. The samples were drawn from the first 160 participants of the ongoing ImmuneRACE study and from some 1,300 subjects provided by 6 global collaborators. The prospective study material was composed of cDNA or gDNA derived from T cells, B-cell-depleted T cells, or PBMCs.

TCRbeta CDR3 regions were amplified from genomic DNA using the immunoSEQ Assay, a bias-controlled multiplex PCR. The paper's processing steps were these. The number of nucleated cells in each sample was estimated from the amplification of reference gene primers within the assay. To quantify the absolute abundance of each unique TCRbeta CDR3 rearrangement, sequence reads were collapsed and filtered. For each sample, productive Simpson clonality was calculated as the square root of Simpson's diversity index across productive rearrangements. TCRdb mirrors the immuneACCESS table, restricted to in-frame sequences. Some clones are absent from its copies; in checked studies, under half trace to an unresolved V gene, and the reason for the others is unknown. V, J and clone size were drawn from that table, and D and trimming were deduced from the DNA. The sample includes around 320,000 clones, with roughly 88% observed a single time. The top ten constitute roughly 6.9% of the sample.

Beyond this particular receptor, the publication reports: Clinical and demographic metadata were provided uncurated, with the amount varying by source and participant.

The germline V gene provides CDR1 KGHSH and CDR2 LQKENI. V and J are truncated by 3 bases and 9 bases respectively, leaving an intervening sequence of 14 bases. Measured from the cysteine to the phenylalanine, the CDR3 is 14 residues long. Kept here is only the CDR3 DNA, which spans 42 bases and is read in frame from base 1. As regards this clone: Its specific antigen is unknown. There are no base qualities to consult, and no much larger clone falls within one base.

Samples from volunteer blood donors who had recovered from COVID-19 were contributed by a second Seattle source. Whole blood was collected in K2EDTA tubes by collaborating institutions according to the institutions' own protocols. For TCRbeta analysis, collaborators shipped samples as frozen whole blood, isolated PBMCs, or DNA extracted from either of those sample types. The origin of this receptor is a woman under 40 who had recovered from COVID-19. The chain couples TRBV18 to TRBJ1-4; there is no confident call for the D gene. Sequencing was done on a sample of peripheral blood. The DNA sequence is TGTGCCAGCTCACCGGGCAGTGCAAACAAAAAACTGTTTTTT. Translated, this gives CASSPGSANKKLFF.